This T cell receptor (beta chain) was documented in a study of OX40 agonist ivuxolimab in advanced cancers. CDR1 and CDR2 (germline): SGHAT, FQNNGV. The CDR3 is 16 amino acids. Losses at the gene ends were 5 bases for V and 3 bases for J; bases not matched to a gene: 12. The repertoire was sequenced with immunoSEQ multiplex PCR; TCRdb's copy has only in-frame clones and lacks some. Of tens of thousands of clones listed, about 84% are singletons. V and J are TRBV11-2 and TRBJ2-7; 8 bases are a match to TRBD2. This receptor was identified in an adult with an advanced solid tumor such as melanoma, head and neck, liver or kidney cancer. Sequenced material: CD4+ or CD8+ T cells sorted from blood, taken in a trial of the OX40 agonist ivuxolimab. CDR3 in amino acids: CASSPSSGGRSYEQYF. For the CDR3, the DNA is TGTGCCAGCAGCCCATCCTCGGGCGGGAGGAGCTACGAGCAGTACTTC.